This TCR beta chain was identified during a study of blood T cell repertoires in COVID-19. For the study at large: The United States, Italy and Spain were the sources of the acute and convalescent COVID-19 samples. PBMCs, B-cell-depleted T cells, or T cells were the source of the cDNA or gDNA that made up the material.

Study processing details: The authors estimated nucleated cell counts from reference gene primer amplification. Libraries were prepared by immunoSEQ multiplex PCR; TCRdb keeps only in-frame clonotypes and omits some of them. V and J calls and clone size come straight from that table; D and trimming were deduced from the DNA. Among approximately 180,000 clones listed, 80% to 90% were seen once. CDR1 and CDR2 from the germline V gene are WSHSY and SAAADI. J gave up 4 bases and V 7 bases, and 4 bases lay outside the gene matches. This CDR3 comprises 13 residues. Sequencing was carried out using peripheral blood. The sequence was collected from a human donor with active or convalescent COVID-19. The donor label of this sample is uncertain. This sequence joins TRBV10-2 and TRBJ2-7; TRBD2 agrees at 10 bases. As DNA, the CDR3 is TGCGCCAGCACAATAGCGGGGGGTTACGAGCAGTACTTC. This codes for CASTIAGGYEQYF.